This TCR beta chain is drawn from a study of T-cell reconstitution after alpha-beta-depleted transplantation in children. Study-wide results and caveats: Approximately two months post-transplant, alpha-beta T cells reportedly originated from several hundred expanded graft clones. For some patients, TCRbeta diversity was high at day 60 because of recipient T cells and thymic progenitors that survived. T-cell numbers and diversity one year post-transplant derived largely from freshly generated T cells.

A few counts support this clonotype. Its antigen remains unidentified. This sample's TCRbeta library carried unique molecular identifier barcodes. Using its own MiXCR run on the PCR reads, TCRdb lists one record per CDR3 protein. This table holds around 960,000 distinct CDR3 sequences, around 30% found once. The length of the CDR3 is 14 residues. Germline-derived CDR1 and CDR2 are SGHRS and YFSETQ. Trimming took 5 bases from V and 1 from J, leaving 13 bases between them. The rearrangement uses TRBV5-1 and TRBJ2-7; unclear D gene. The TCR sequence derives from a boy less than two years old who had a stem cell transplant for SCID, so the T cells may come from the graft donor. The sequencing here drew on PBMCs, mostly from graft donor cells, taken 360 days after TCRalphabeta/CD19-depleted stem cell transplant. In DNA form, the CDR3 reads TGCGCCAGCAGTAAGGCAGTCAAATCCTACGAGCAGTACTTC. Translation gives CASSKAVKSYEQYF.